Below, one T cell receptor (beta chain) is given with its context. From germline, CDR1 is MGHDK and CDR2 SYGVNS. This CDR3 has 13 residues. Trimming took 7 bases from V and 4 from J; bases not matched to a gene: 5. The data stem from a study of blood T cell repertoires in COVID-19. Per the original methods: Reference gene primer amplification in the assay estimated nucleated cell counts. Libraries were prepared by immunoSEQ multiplex PCR; TCRdb keeps only in-frame clonotypes and omits some of them. That table is the source of V, J and clone size, and D and trimming were worked out from the DNA. The sample lists about 400,000 clones, around 87% seen once, with 1.5% to 2% in the top ten.

The rearrangement uses TRBV25-1 and TRBJ2-3, with TRBD2 matching 7 bases. Input material: PBMCs or T cells enriched from blood (not recorded which). The clonotype comes from a man in his forties in a cohort exposed to, infected with or recovered from COVID-19 (not recorded which). The CDR3 spells CASMAAGADTQYF. CDR3 in DNA: TGTGCCAGCATGGCTGCGGGGGCAGATACGCAGTATTTT.